These 21 T cell receptor beta chains share one sample of origin, sequenced in a study of T cell changes during pregnancy in multiple sclerosis. The repertoire was sequenced with immunoSEQ multiplex PCR; TCRdb's copy has only in-frame clones and lacks some. The table shows roughly 62,000 clones, with approximately 90% occurring only once. Material: peripheral blood, obtained in the first trimester of pregnancy. The receptors come from a female donor with multiple sclerosis, enrolled in a pregnancy study.

This chain uses TRBV4-1 with TRBJ1-2; the match to TRBD1 covers 9 bases. Germline assignment: CDR1 MGHRA and CDR2 YSYEKL. The V and J ends lost 0 bases and 5 bases, in that order; junction bases with no gene match: 10. The length of the CDR3 is 17 residues. As DNA, the CDR3 is TGCGCCAGCAGCCAAGATTGGACGACAGGGGGAGCATATGGCTACACCTTC. This translates into CASSQDWTTGGAYGYTF.

This sequence joins TRBV19 and TRBJ1-2, with D hard to call. This CDR3 comprises 14 residues. V dropped 0 bases and J dropped 7 bases, with 12 bases sitting between them. Germline V gene lookup returns CDR1 LNHDA and CDR2 SQIVND (reference sequence). The CDR3 protein is CASSIDGSGVGYTF. CDR3 in DNA: TGTGCCAGTAGTATAGATGGGTCGGGAGTTGGCTACACCTTC.

The rearrangement joins TRBV25-1 to TRBJ1-1; TRBD1 is a possible D gene (5 bases). Looked up from germline, CDR1 is MGHDK and CDR2 is SYGVNS. V lost 2 bases, J lost 6 bases, and 13 bases lay in between. This CDR3 contains 14 residues. The CDR3 here is CASSEIWGDSEAFF. In DNA, the CDR3 is TGTGCCAGCAGTGAAATCTGGGGGGACTCTGAAGCTTTCTTT.

This chain links TRBV7-8 with TRBJ2-1, with TRBD2 as a possible D gene (5 bases). The CDR3 has 16 residues. The ends were cut back, 7 bases at V and 2 bases at J, with 18 bases in the middle. Germline CDR1 is SGHVS and CDR2 is FQNEAQ. CDR3 bases: TGTGCCAGCACCTCGAAGGGAGCTAAACCCTACAATGAGCAGTTCTTC. Amino acids: CASTSKGAKPYNEQFF. The full variable domain, completed using reference TRBV7-8 and TRBJ2-1, is GAGVSQSPRYKVAKRGQDVALRCDPISGHVSLFWYQQALGQGPEFLTYFQNEAQLDKSGLPSDRFFAERPEGSVSTLKIQRTQQEDSAVYLCASTSKGAKPYNEQFFGPGTRLTVL.

V gene TRBV7-7 combines with J gene TRBJ2-6; D is ambiguous. Germline values: CDR1 SSHAT, CDR2 FNYEAQ (reference sequence). Trimming took off 1 base at V and 0 bases at J, with 7 bases between the two ends. The CDR3 has 16 amino acids. DNA of the CDR3: TGTGCCAGCAGCTTAGACAGCCCCTCTGGGGCCAACGTCCTGACTTTC. Translation gives CASSLDSPSGANVLTF.

The chain uses TRBV7-9 and TRBJ2-5; 8 bases match TRBD2. The CDR3 is 13 amino acids. Germline CDR1 and CDR2: SEHNR and FQNEAQ (reference sequence). V dropped 2 bases and J dropped 4; count of bases not matched to a gene: 0. Here the CDR3 reads CASSLLAGETQYF. As DNA, the CDR3 is TGTGCCAGCAGCTTACTAGCGGGAGAGACCCAGTACTTC.

As for this clone: Other DNA sequences in this specimen translate into the identical CDR3. Here the CDR3 reads CASSLGLAGGQETQYF. The CDR3 DNA follows: TGCGCCAGCAGCTTAGGACTAGCGGGGGGGCAAGAGACCCAGTACTTC. The V call is TRBV5-1, the J call TRBJ2-5; TRBD2 aligns across 15 bases. V lost 2 bases and J lost 2; bases outside the gene matches: 1. The CDR3 sequence is 16 residues long. CDR1 is SGHRS, CDR2 YFSETQ, per germline.

The genes are TRBV11-2 and TRBJ1-2; possible D gene TRBD1, 5 bases. From germline, CDR1 is SGHAT and CDR2 FQNNGV. This CDR3 is 16 amino acids long. V lost 6 bases and J lost 5, with 22 bases in between. CDR3 residues: CASRPPFVGDQYGYTF. The CDR3 nucleotides are TGTGCCAGCAGACCACCTTTCGTAGGGGATCAGTATGGCTACACCTTC.

V is TRBV6-4 and J is TRBJ2-1; 10 bases match TRBD2. The CDR3 has 16 amino acids. CDR1 and CDR2 from the germline V gene are MRHNA and SNTAGT. V trimming: 5 bases; J trimming: 0 bases; junction bases outside the gene matches: 4. For the CDR3, the DNA is TGTGCCAGCAGTCGTAGCGGGGGGAGCTCCTACAATGAGCAGTTCTTC. The encoded protein is CASSRSGGSSYNEQFF.

The count of this clone is one. The CDR3 is CASSLTGTTGYTF. Written as DNA, the CDR3 is TGCGCCAGCAGCTTAACCGGGACAACGGGCTACACCTTC. The V and J genes are TRBV5-1 and TRBJ1-2; possible D gene TRBD1, 6 bases. Germline CDR1 is SGHRS and CDR2 is YFSETQ. V was clipped by 2 bases and J by 8 bases, with 13 bases between them. The CDR3 totals 13 residues.

The chain carries TRBV6-5 and TRBJ2-3, with 7 bases fitting TRBD2. Germline V gene lookup returns CDR1 MNHEY and CDR2 SVGAGI. V was clipped by 0 bases and J by 3 bases; unmatched bases: 3. CDR3 length: 15 residues. The DNA of the CDR3 is TGTGCCAGCAGTTACTCGGGCGGGAGAACAGATACGCAGTATTTT. Encoded protein: CASSYSGGRTDTQYF.

V gene TRBV7-8 combines with J gene TRBJ1-4; 9 bases map to TRBD1. V lost 2 bases and J lost 10; bases outside the gene matches: 8. The V gene's germline CDR1 is SGHVS and CDR2 FQNEAQ. This CDR3 is 15 amino acids long. The CDR3 coding sequence is TGTGCCAGCAGCTTATCCGGACAGGGGACCGGAAAACTGTTTTTT. Translation gives CASSLSGQGTGKLFF.

The chain couples TRBV6-6 to TRBJ1-1; 7 positions match TRBD1. Germline V gene sequence: CDR1 MNHNY, CDR2 SVGAGI (reference sequence). V shed 5 bases and J 4 bases; nucleotides not matched to a gene: 7. The CDR3 spans 14 residues. The CDR3 coding sequence is TGTGCCAGCAGTCCTCCGACAGGGTTCACTGAAGCTTTCTTT. This encodes CASSPPTGFTEAFF.

This clone came up a few times. The chain has TRBV30 and TRBJ1-4; 7 nucleotides align to TRBD1. The CDR3 contains 12 residues. CDR1 is GTSNPN, CDR2 SVGIG, per germline (reference sequence). V dropped 8 bases and J dropped 6; count of bases not matched to a gene: 6. The CDR3 loop reads CAGPGTDEKLFF. The CDR3 DNA reads TGTGCCGGACCCGGGACAGATGAAAAACTGTTTTTT.

This clone was recorded once. The chain carries TRBV18 and TRBJ2-2; D remains unclear. V was pared by 1 base and J by 2 bases, with 8 bases between. The CDR3 is made up of 15 amino acids. From germline, CDR1 is KGHSH and CDR2 LQKENI. The CDR3 region has the DNA TGTGCCAGCTCACCACTACTTGCCAACACCGGGGAGCTGTTTTTT. Residues: CASSPLLANTGELFF.

This chain uses TRBV7-9 with TRBJ2-4, with D perhaps matching TRBD2 (5 bases). The V gene's germline CDR1 is SEHNR and CDR2 FQNEAQ (reference sequence). The V and J ends lost 8 bases and 1 base respectively, with 18 bases between them. The CDR3 covers 16 residues. The CDR3 DNA reads TGTGCCAGCTCCTCGGGCGCGGGCCTCGCCAAAAACATTCAGTACTTC. Its protein product is CASSSGAGLAKNIQYF.

This clone occurred once. V and J are TRBV28 and TRBJ2-7; 9 bases are shared with TRBD2. Germline V gene data show CDR1 as MDHEN and CDR2 as SYDVKM. The trim removed 3 bases at V and 4 bases at J, leaving 7 bases unmatched. The CDR3 extends over 15 amino acids. The CDR3 DNA sequence: TGTGCCAGCAGTTTTGATGCGGGAGGGTGGTACGAGCAGTACTTC. Its protein product is CASSFDAGGWYEQYF.

Concerning this clone: An end of the junction does not agree with germline; a read error may underlie this. The rearrangement links TRBV30 to TRBJ2-7, with D possibly TRBD2 on 6 matching bases. This CDR3 contains 13 residues. The germline V gene encodes CDR1 GTSNPN and CDR2 SVGIG (reference sequence). The CDR3 nucleotides read TGTGCCGGGAGGCAGAGGCCTTCGTACGAGCAGTACTTC. Translation gives CAGRQRPSYEQYF.

This chain links TRBV27 with TRBJ2-7; TRBD2 might be the D (5 bases). V gave up 5 bases and J gave up 3 bases, with 14 bases separating them. CDR1 is MNHEY, CDR2 SMNVEV, per germline (reference sequence). The CDR3 is made up of 14 amino acids. DNA of the CDR3: TGTGCCAGCAGTCCCCTAGCCAAGGGCTACGAGCAGTACTTC. Protein product: CASSPLAKGYEQYF.

The V and J genes are TRBV5-6 and TRBJ2-3, with 9 bases matching TRBD1. The CDR3 runs to 15 residues. Germline V gene lookup returns CDR1 SGHDT and CDR2 YYEEEE. The ends lost 4 bases at V and 5 bases at J; junction bases unmatched: 8. The CDR3 reads CASSRPTGGVDTQYF. CDR3 nucleotides: TGTGCCAGCAGCCGACCAACAGGGGGCGTAGATACGCAGTATTTT.

The chain employs TRBV19 and TRBJ2-2; 7 positions agree with TRBD1. There are 15 residues in the CDR3. Unmatched junction bases numbered 10, after V lost 5 bases and J lost 7 bases. The V gene's germline CDR1 is LNHDA and CDR2 SQIVND (reference sequence). The chain's CDR3 is CASSRETGMLGELFF. CDR3 nucleotide sequence: TGTGCCAGTAGTCGAGAGACAGGGATGCTCGGGGAGCTGTTTTTT.